These T cell receptor beta chains were read from a single sample in a study of T cell responses to AZD1222 COVID-19 vaccine. Using immunoSEQ multiplex PCR, the repertoire was profiled, and TCRdb retains in-frame clones only, with some absent. In the table there are about 99,000 clones, over 70% of which are singletons. The specimen was peripheral blood, collected on day 0 of AZD1222 vaccination. The source is an adult in good health. Both conserved end residues are part of each CDR3. D genes are given only for firm matches. Clone sizes are given selectively: once, few, many, or a class where the clone is expanded.

>14|TRBJ2-3|TRBV7-2|.|TRBD1
CASRGTGGVDTQYF
TGTGCCAGCAGGGGGACAGGGGGCGTGGATACGCAGTATTTT
>15|TRBJ2-1|TRBV2|.|.
CASSPDGRSYNEQFF
TGTGCCAGCAGCCCGGACGGCCGCTCCTACAATGAGCAGTTCTTC
>16|TRBJ1-6|TRBV7-8|.|TRBD1
CASSGQGNSYNSPLHF
TGTGCCAGCAGCGGACAGGGGAACTCCTATAATTCACCCCTCCACTTT
>13|TRBJ2-7|TRBV7-9|.|TRBD1
CASSFTGGFEQYF
TGTGCCAGCAGCTTTACAGGGGGCTTCGAGCAGTACTTC
>12|TRBJ1-6|TRBV4-3|.|.
CASSLRQGFLHF
TGCGCCAGCAGCCTGAGGCAGGGATTCCTCCACTTT
>14|TRBJ1-5|TRBV2|.|.
CASSDNHSNQPQHF
TGTGCCAGCAGCGATAACCATAGCAATCAGCCCCAGCATTTT
>14|TRBJ2-5|TRBV18|.|.
CASSLQSGRETQYF
TGTGCCAGCTCACTCCAGAGTGGAAGGGAGACCCAGTACTTC
>14|TRBJ2-1|TRBV10-3|.|TRBD1
CAISAAGGFDEQFF
TGTGCCATCAGTGCGGCAGGGGGCTTCGATGAGCAGTTCTTC
>17|TRBJ2-1|TRBV6-2/TRBV6-3|.|TRBD2
CASSLSASGLAGDEQFF
TGTGCCAGCAGCCTATCTGCCTCGGGACTAGCGGGAGATGAGCAGTTCTTC
>12|TRBJ1-1|TRBV10-3|.|.
CAISESTTGAFF
TGTGCCATCAGTGAGTCGACGACAGGAGCTTTCTTT
>16|TRBJ2-7|TRBV6-5|.|.
CASSYSLGQETYEQYF
TGTGCCAGCAGTTACTCTCTGGGACAAGAAACCTACGAGCAGTACTTC
>14|TRBJ2-2|TRBV10-1|.|.
CASRRDADTGELFF
TGCGCCAGCAGGAGGGACGCGGACACCGGGGAGCTGTTTTTT
>16|TRBJ2-1|TRBV4-3|.|.
CASSQEGGASYNEQFF
TGCGCCAGCAGCCAAGAGGGGGGGGCCTCCTACAATGAGCAGTTCTTC
>14|TRBJ2-7|TRBV9|few|.
CASSRSLRTYEQYF
TGTGCCAGCAGCCGCTCACTGCGAACCTACGAGCAGTACTTC
>18|TRBJ1-5|TRBV19|.|.
CASSIWRDLDDSNQPQHF
TGTGCCAGTAGTATATGGAGGGACCTAGACGATAGCAATCAGCCCCAGCATTTT
>15|TRBJ2-7|TRBV5-1|.|.
CASSLTAVPGTGQYF
TGCGCCAGCAGCTTGACGGCAGTCCCAGGTACAGGGCAGTACTTC
>13|TRBJ1-6|TRBV9|once|.
CASSVEVGSPLHF
TGTGCCAGCAGCGTAGAAGTTGGTTCACCCCTCCACTTT
>14|TRBJ1-5|TRBV3-1/TRBV3-2|.|.
CASSQDSGRQPQHF
TGTGCCAGCAGCCAAGATTCCGGTAGACAGCCCCAGCATTTT
>13|TRBJ2-7|TRBV27|.|TRBD2
CASRTLAGGEQYF
TGTGCCAGCAGAACCCTAGCGGGAGGAGAGCAGTACTTC
>12|TRBJ1-1|TRBV6-4|.|.
CASRAFGLEAFF
TGTGCCAGCAGAGCATTCGGGCTAGAAGCTTTCTTT
>14|TRBJ2-5|TRBV6-5|.|.
CASSYSPGGETQYF
TGTGCCAGCAGTTACTCTCCAGGAGGGGAGACCCAGTACTTC
>15|TRBJ1-3|TRBV28|few|.
CASTETVSSGNTIYF
TGTGCCAGCACCGAAACTGTCTCCTCTGGAAACACCATATATTTT
>16|TRBJ2-1|TRBV28|.|.
CASSPITRDNYNEQFF
TGTGCCAGCAGTCCCATCACCAGGGACAACTACAATGAGCAGTTCTTC
>11|TRBJ2-5|TRBV2|.|TRBD1
CARRQGSAQYF
TGTGCCAGAAGACAGGGGTCCGCCCAGTACTTC
>12|TRBJ1-6|TRBV4-3|few|.
CASSLVQGPLHF
TGCGCCAGCAGCCTCGTCCAAGGACCCCTCCACTTT
>13|TRBJ1-5|TRBV10-2|.|.
CASSVTGNQPQHF
TGCGCCAGCAGTGTAACAGGGAATCAGCCCCAGCATTTT
>16|TRBJ1-2|TRBV5-6|.|.
CASSREGVAFIYGYTF
TGTGCCAGCAGCCGAGAGGGGGTCGCCTTTATCTATGGCTACACCTTC
>15|TRBJ1-1|TRBV30|few|.
CAWSSSRAVDTEAFF
TGTGCCTGGAGTTCCTCGCGGGCTGTGGACACTGAAGCTTTCTTT
>18|TRBJ2-4|TRBV6-4|.|.
CASSDPRWGLRAKNIQYF
TGTGCCAGCAGTGACCCACGCTGGGGATTGCGGGCCAAAAACATTCAGTACTTC
>15|TRBJ1-6|TRBV18|.|.
CASSPGENYNSPLHF
TGTGCCAGCTCACCCGGGGAAAACTATAATTCACCCCTCCACTTT
>19|TRBJ1-5|TRBV10-1|.|.
CASILGSQEGRVIYQPQHF
TGCGCCAGCATCCTTGGGAGTCAAGAGGGGAGGGTAATCTATCAGCCCCAGCATTTT
>15|TRBJ1-4|TRBV7-8|.|TRBD1
CASSPSTGGHEKLFF
TGTGCCAGCTCCCCTTCGACAGGGGGCCATGAAAAACTGTTTTTT
>16|TRBJ2-3|TRBV9|.|TRBD2
CASSVGTGRATDTQYF
TGTGCCAGCAGCGTAGGTACCGGGAGGGCGACAGATACGCAGTATTTT
>16|TRBJ2-7|TRBV5-5|.|.
CASSLAVGAGNYEQYF
TGTGCCAGCAGCTTGGCCGTGGGGGCGGGGAACTACGAGCAGTACTTC
>17|TRBJ2-3|TRBV3-1/TRBV3-2|.|TRBD2
CASSQPGLAGTSDTQYF
TGTGCCAGCAGCCAACCTGGACTAGCGGGTACTTCAGATACGCAGTATTTT
>16|TRBJ1-4|TRBV7-6|once|.
CASSSRGAGFNEKLFF
TGTGCCAGCAGCTCCAGGGGCGCAGGGTTTAATGAAAAACTGTTTTTT
>13|TRBJ1-2|TRBV5-1|.|.
CASSLAGIYGYTF
TGCGCCAGCAGCTTGGCCGGGATCTATGGCTACACCTTC
>13|TRBJ1-1|TRBV12-3/TRBV12-4|once|.
CASSLSGGTEAFF
TGTGCCAGCAGTTTATCGGGGGGCACTGAAGCTTTCTTT
>15|TRBJ1-3|TRBV24-1|.|TRBD1
CATSDPGQSGNTIYF
TGTGCCACCAGTGACCCGGGACAGTCTGGAAACACCATATATTTT
>13|TRBJ1-5|TRBV6-5|.|.
CASIRGSNQPQHF
TGTGCCAGCATAAGGGGCAGCAATCAGCCCCAGCATTTT